Here is one T cell receptor (beta chain) with its context. This table comes from immunoSEQ multiplex PCR, and its TCRdb copy is limited to in-frame clones, with some not included. The profile covers about 74,000 clones, with almost 96% appearing a single time and about 0.37% taken by the ten largest. This entry comes from a study of technical replicates of blood from a handful of donors. The germline gives CDR1 SGHDT, CDR2 YYEEEE. This CDR3 region has 14 residues. With V trimmed by 4 bases and J by 4 bases, 4 bases remained unmatched. The J gene is TRBJ2-7, the V gene TRBV5-6, with 11 positions matching TRBD2. The sample comprised T cells isolated from PBMCs. The receptor comes from a human donor in good health. CDR3 nucleotides: TGTGCCAGCAGCCAGGGACTAGCGGAGTACGAGCAGTACTTC. This gives the protein CASSQGLAEYEQYF.